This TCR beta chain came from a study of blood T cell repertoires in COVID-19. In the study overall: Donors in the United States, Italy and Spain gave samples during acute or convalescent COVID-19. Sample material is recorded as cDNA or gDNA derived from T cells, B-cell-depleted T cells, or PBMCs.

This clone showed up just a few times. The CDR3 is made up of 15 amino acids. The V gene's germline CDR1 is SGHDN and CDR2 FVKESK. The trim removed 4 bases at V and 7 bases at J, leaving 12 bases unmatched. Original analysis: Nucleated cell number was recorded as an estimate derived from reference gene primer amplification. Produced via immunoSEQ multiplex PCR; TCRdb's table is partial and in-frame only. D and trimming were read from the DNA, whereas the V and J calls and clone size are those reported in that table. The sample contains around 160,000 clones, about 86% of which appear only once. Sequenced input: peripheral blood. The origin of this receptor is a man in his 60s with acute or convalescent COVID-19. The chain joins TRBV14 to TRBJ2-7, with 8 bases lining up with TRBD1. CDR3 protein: CASSPPGTGRREQYF. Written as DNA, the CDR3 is TGTGCCAGCAGCCCACCCGGGACAGGCCGAAGGGAGCAGTACTTC.